Below, 10 T cell receptor beta chains from the same sample are listed, as sequenced in a study of T cell repertoires in cytomegalovirus infection. In TCRdb, the reads were re-called with MiXCR into one record per CDR3 protein. The sample includes some 700,000 distinct CDR3 sequences, under 40% seen only once; the top ten take more than 2.5%. Input material: PBMCs. The receptors were sampled from a human donor in good health (CMV status not recorded). Some clones in this sample may be carry-over from other donors' samples.

This chain links TRBV19 with TRBJ2-3; 13 nucleotides agree with TRBD2. There are 19 residues in the CDR3. The germline V gene encodes CDR1 LNHDA and CDR2 SQIVND (reference sequence). V shed 6 bases, J shed 6 bases, and the junction held 18 bases outside the gene matches. The CDR3 protein is CASSLRLAGGARGSDTQYF. CDR3 coding DNA: TGTGCCAGTAGCTTAAGACTAGCGGGAGGAGCGAGGGGCAGCGATACGCAGTATTTT.

This clonotype was seen more than once but under ten times. The rearrangement links TRBV5-1 to TRBJ2-5, with 8 nucleotides matching TRBD1. This CDR3 comprises 14 residues. V shed 6 bases, J shed 5 bases, and the junction held 9 bases outside the gene matches. CDR1 is SGHRS and CDR2 is YFSETQ in the germline V gene. The CDR3 region is CASNRGAGGETQYF. The DNA of the CDR3 is TGCGCCAGCAACCGCGGGGCAGGGGGCGAGACCCAGTACTTC.

This clonotype has at least ten counts. The chain links TRBV7-2 to TRBJ2-3, with 9 bases lining up with TRBD2. CDR1 and CDR2 (germline): SGHTA, FQGNSA. The J segment lost 2 bases and the V segment lost 5 bases, leaving 8 bases of the junction unmatched. The CDR3 sequence is 16 residues long. Written as DNA, the CDR3 is TGTGCCAGCAGCAGAGTAGCGGGAGCCCCCACAGATACGCAGTATTTT. Translated, it gives CASSRVAGAPTDTQYF.

This clonotype came up many times. This chain uses TRBV7-6 with TRBJ1-6; D is possibly TRBD1 (5 bases). V was clipped by 5 bases and J by 7 bases, with 18 bases between them. The CDR3 sequence is 16 residues long. The germline V gene encodes CDR1 SGHVS and CDR2 FNYEAQ. The CDR3 sequence: CASSPRQSSNNSPLHF. In DNA form, the CDR3 reads TGTGCCAGCAGCCCGCGACAGAGCTCCAACAATTCACCCCTCCACTTT.

In DNA form, the CDR3 reads TGTGCCAGCGCCACTAAGCGGTCCTTTCCCTACAATGAGCAGTTCTTC. Amino acid sequence: CASATKRSFPYNEQFF. The chain links TRBV28 to TRBJ2-1, with TRBD2 as a possible D gene (5 bases). The CDR3 is 16 residues long. In germline, CDR1 is MDHEN, CDR2 SYDVKM. Between the trimmed V and J ends, which lost 8 bases and 2 bases, there was a span of 19 bases.

The J gene is TRBJ2-7, the V gene TRBV7-4; D perhaps matches TRBD2 (7 bases). Germline lookup yields CDR1 SGHVT and CDR2 SQSDAQ. The CDR3 totals 15 residues. V dropped 3 bases and J dropped 0 bases, with 12 bases sitting between them. CDR3 nucleotide sequence: TGTGCCAGCAGCTTTGGGGGGGCGGGCTCCTACGAGCAGTACTTC. Translating it yields CASSFGGAGSYEQYF.

The chain uses TRBV5-1 and TRBJ2-1; TRBD2 aligns across 8 bases. Per germline, CDR1 SGHRS and CDR2 YFSETQ. The CDR3 consists of 15 residues. The trim removed 2 bases at V and 2 bases at J, leaving 3 bases unmatched. This chain's CDR3 is CASSFERGPYNEQFF. As DNA, the CDR3 is TGCGCCAGCAGCTTTGAGCGGGGGCCCTACAATGAGCAGTTCTTC.

Note on this clonotype: An end of the junction does not agree with germline; a read error may underlie this. The V gene is TRBV18, the J gene TRBJ2-7, with TRBD1 as a possible D gene (6 bases). The CDR3 consists of 13 residues. Looked up from germline, CDR1 is KGHSH and CDR2 is LQKENI. The CDR3 reads CGSSAGQSYEQYF. The CDR3 nucleotides are TGTGGCAGCTCGGCAGGACAGTCCTACGAGCAGTACTTC. The full variable domain, rest sourced from reference TRBV18 and TRBJ2-7, is NAGVMQNPRHLVRRRGQEARLRCSPMKGHSHVYWYRQLPEEGLKFMVYLQKENIIDESGMPKERFSAEFPKEGPSILRIQQVVRGDSAAYFCGSSAGQSYEQYFGPGTRLTVT.

V is TRBV5-8 and J is TRBJ2-7, with TRBD2 matching over 12 bases. The germline gives CDR1 SGHTS, CDR2 YDEGEE. CDR3 length equals 15 residues. Trimming cost V 0 bases and J 7 bases; bases outside gene matches: 5. The CDR3 region has the DNA TGTGCCAGCAGCTTGGTTCTAGCGGGAGGGGGTGAGCAGTACTTC. The encoded protein is CASSLVLAGGGEQYF. The full variable domain, with the rest looked up from reference TRBV5-8 and TRBJ2-7, is EAGVTQSPTHLIKTRGQQATLRCSPISGHTSVYWYQQALGLGLQFLLWYDEGEERNRGNFPPRFSGRQFPNYSSELNVNALELEDSALYLCASSLVLAGGGEQYFGPGTRLTVT.

V gene TRBV7-2 combines with J gene TRBJ1-5; the D gene is possibly TRBD1 (5 bases). Germline V gene lookup returns CDR1 SGHTA and CDR2 FQGNSA. V was cut by 3 bases and J by 2 bases, with 11 bases left in between. CDR3 length: 15 amino acids. The DNA for the CDR3 is TGTGCCAGCAGCTTGATAGGGGATGGCAATCAGCCCCAGCATTTT. Its protein product is CASSLIGDGNQPQHF. Combining the CDR3 with reference TRBV7-2 and TRBJ1-5 gives the whole variable domain GAGVSQSPSNKVTEKGKDVELRCDPISGHTALYWYRQSLGQGLEFLIYFQGNSAPDKSGLPSDRFSAERTGGSVSTLTIQRTQQEDSAVYLCASSLIGDGNQPQHFGDGTRLSIL.